These 21 T cell receptor beta chains originate from one sample sequenced in a study of CD4 and CD8 cells across lung adenocarcinoma regions. TCRdb passed the PCR reads through MiXCR, listing each CDR3 protein once. The data hold 9,000 to 13,000 distinct CDR3 sequences, with about 53% observed a single time. Sequenced: CD4+ T cells from the center of a lung tumor. Every receptor here comes from a male donor with lung adenocarcinoma. The CD4 and CD8 labels of this study may be unreliable.

This clonotype rates as large. This chain links TRBV6-5 with TRBJ2-1; D remains unclear. Trimming left V 5 bases short and J 4 bases short, with 15 bases between. Germline V lookup: CDR1 MNHEY, CDR2 SVGAGI. This CDR3 is built from 15 residues. This CDR3 is CASSRAGPGYNEQFF. The CDR3 bases are TGTGCCAGCAGTCGCGCCGGGCCCGGGTACAATGAGCAGTTCTTC.

In its sample, this clonotype was seen a few times. A single base separates this from a much larger clone, so it may be a read error. The V call is TRBV7-2, the J call TRBJ2-1, with D perhaps matching TRBD2 (6 bases). The J call may be in error: the DNA end matches TRBJ2-7 better. The length of the CDR3 is 12 residues. Germline loops: CDR1 SGHTA, CDR2 FQGNSA. CDR3 nucleotide sequence: TGTGTCAGCAGCCGGGACTTCTACGAGCAGTACTTC. Its protein is CVSSRDFYEQYF.

This clonotype was detected many times. A read error is possible here, since a much larger clone lies one base away. In nucleotides, the CDR3 is TGTGCCAGCAGCATAAGCGGGGGACTCCACAATGAGCAGTACTTC. It specifies CASSISGGLHNEQYF. The V and J genes are TRBV7-2 and TRBJ2-4; 8 positions agree with TRBD2. V gave up 5 bases and J gave up 13 bases; unmatched junction bases: 16. The CDR3 runs to 15 residues. In germline, CDR1 is SGHTA, CDR2 FQGNSA.

The rearrangement links TRBV27 to TRBJ1-2; tentatively, D is TRBD1 (5 bases). Germline V gene sequence: CDR1 MNHEY, CDR2 SMNVEV (reference sequence). The germline V and J ends were trimmed by 3 bases and 3 bases, with 11 bases remaining between them. This CDR3 comprises 14 residues. DNA for the CDR3: TGTGCCAGCAGTTTTGGTAGGGGTTACTATGGCTACACCTTC. Protein sequence: CASSFGRGYYGYTF.

This clonotype occurred many times. The J gene is TRBJ2-1, the V gene TRBV11-2; D call uncertain. Germline CDR1 reads SGHAT; CDR2 reads FQNNGV. This CDR3 comprises 15 residues. V lost 5 bases and J lost 3, with 14 bases in between. CDR3 residues: CASSPQPDNYNEQFF. The CDR3 DNA reads TGTGCCAGCAGCCCGCAGCCAGACAACTACAATGAGCAGTTCTTC. Full variable domain (missing parts from reference TRBV11-2 and TRBJ2-1): EAGVAQSPRYKIIEKRQSVAFWCNPISGHATLYWYQQILGQGPKLLIQFQNNGVVDDSQLPKDRFSAERLKGVDSTLKIQPAKLEDSAVYLCASSPQPDNYNEQFFGPGTRLTVL.

The gene calls are TRBV7-2 and TRBJ1-3, with TRBD1 matching over 11 bases. The germline V gene encodes CDR1 SGHTA and CDR2 FQGNSA. The CDR3 covers 18 residues. The V segment lost 6 bases and the J segment 0 bases; nucleotides outside the gene matches: 10. The CDR3 sequence is CASSTGQGAWGSGNTIYF. The CDR3 DNA follows: TGTGCCAGCAGTACAGGACAGGGGGCTTGGGGCTCTGGAAACACCATATATTTT.

This clonotype was detected many times. V and J are TRBV11-1 and TRBJ2-7; 8 positions agree with TRBD1. V was pared by 3 bases and J by 2 bases, with 3 bases of the junction left unmatched. The CDR3 has 14 residues. CDR1 is SGHAT, CDR2 FQDESV, per germline (reference sequence). In nucleotides, the CDR3 is TGTGCCAGCAGCTTCGGACAGGGCCCCTACGAGCAGTACTTC. Its translation is CASSFGQGPYEQYF.

With respect to this clonotype: Compared with germline, one end of the junction differs, possibly owing to a read error. CDR3 DNA: TGTGCCGGGGGGGTCGGGGGCCGGGGCCAAGAGACCCAGTATTTC. Encoded protein: CAGGVGGRGQETQYF. This chain connects TRBV6-1 to TRBJ2-1, with a tentative D call TRBD2 (7 bases). The germline gives CDR1 MNHNS, CDR2 SASEGT. The CDR3 extends over 15 amino acids.

The chain employs TRBV6-2 or TRBV6-3 and TRBJ2-5; 8 bases are a match to TRBD1. This CDR3 has 15 residues. The germline V gene has CDR1 MNHEY and CDR2 SVGEGT. The J segment lost 5 bases and the V segment lost 5 bases, leaving 10 bases of the junction unmatched. CDR3 loop: CASSTGQGSHETQYF. The CDR3 nucleotides are TGTGCCAGCAGTACCGGACAGGGAAGTCACGAGACCCAGTACTTC.

Within the sample, this clonotype is medium-sized. The chain joins TRBV6-1 to TRBJ2-3, with D possibly being TRBD1 or TRBD2 (5 bases each). Germline lookup yields CDR1 MNHNS and CDR2 SASEGT. The CDR3 sequence is 14 residues long. V lost 6 bases and J 0 bases, leaving 10 bases between the germline ends. The CDR3 sequence is CASSPGRSTDTQYF. As DNA, the CDR3 is TGTGCCAGCAGCCCGGGACGTAGCACAGATACGCAGTATTTT.

The V gene is TRBV4-1, the J gene TRBJ1-1; 10 bases align to TRBD1. The ends lost 8 bases at V and 7 bases at J; junction bases unmatched: 13. This CDR3 is 15 amino acids long. CDR1 and CDR2 from the germline V gene are MGHRA and YSYEKL. CDR3 coding DNA: TGCGCCAGCGGCGATACCGACAGGGGGCAAGGTGAAGCTTTCTTT. It is translated as CASGDTDRGQGEAFF.

This clonotype occurred a few times. The rearrangement links TRBV6-5 to TRBJ2-5; TRBD2 matches at 8 bases. V dropped 4 bases and J dropped 8; count of bases not matched to a gene: 9. This CDR3 region has 14 residues. Germline loops: CDR1 MNHEY, CDR2 SVGAGI. CDR3 protein: CASSLTSGGDTQYF. For the CDR3, the DNA is TGTGCCAGCAGTTTAACTAGCGGTGGGGACACCCAGTACTTC.

V is TRBV6-1 and J is TRBJ2-3, with D possibly TRBD1 on 6 matching bases. The end of the DNA is better explained by TRBJ2-7, so the J call may be wrong. Per germline, CDR1 MNHNS and CDR2 SASEGT. CDR3 length: 14 residues. CDR3 residues: CASRSQGRAYEQYF. The CDR3 DNA is TGTGCCAGCAGATCACAGGGTAGGGCCTACGAGCAGTACTTC.

The chain recombines TRBV6-1 with TRBJ2-1; TRBD1 aligns across 12 bases. Trimming removed 1 base from V and 10 bases from J; junction bases left unmatched: 8. The CDR3 has 16 amino acids. Germline V gene sequence: CDR1 MNHNS, CDR2 SASEGT. CDR3 protein: CASSEDAGTGGDEQFF. The CDR3 coding sequence is TGTGCCAGCAGTGAAGACGCAGGGACAGGGGGCGACGAGCAGTTCTTC.

The CDR3 sequence: CASSLAIGSTDTQYF. CDR3 sequence (DNA): TGTGCCAGCAGCTTAGCCATAGGGAGCACAGATACGCAGTATTTT. V usage is TRBV11-3 and J usage is TRBJ2-3; D is unclear. Germline-derived CDR1 and CDR2 are SGHNT and YENEEA. The CDR3 consists of 15 residues. Deletions cut 1 base from V and 0 bases from J, with 8 bases between.

The V and J genes are TRBV6-1 and TRBJ2-4, with D tentatively TRBD2 (6 bases). Gene TRBJ2-5 matches the end of the DNA better, so the J call may be wrong. Germline CDR1 and CDR2: MNHNS and SASEGT. The CDR3 sequence is 15 residues long. DNA of the CDR3: TGTGCCAGCGGGAGCGAGGGCGGGGACCAAGAGACCCAGTACTTC. It yields the protein CASGSEGGDQETQYF.

This clonotype was observed a single time. This chain joins TRBV6-1 and TRBJ2-7, with 7 nucleotides matching TRBD2. Germline V gene data show CDR1 as MNHNS and CDR2 as SASEGT. The CDR3 covers 16 residues. The junction had 11 bases not matched to a gene; V was cut back by 5 bases and J by 1 base. The CDR3 reads CASSRLTTSRSYEQYF. In nucleotides, the CDR3 is TGTGCCAGCAGTCGACTGACGACTAGCAGGTCCTACGAGCAGTACTTC.

This clonotype was recorded a few times. The chain employs TRBV6-1 and TRBJ1-1; maybe TRBD1 (5 bases). The CDR3 sequence is 14 residues long. V lost 7 bases, J lost 0 bases, and 12 bases lay in between. Germline V gene sequence: CDR1 MNHNS, CDR2 SASEGT. The CDR3 nucleotides read TGTGCCAGCAAACTAGGGACGATGAACACTGAAGCTTTCTTT. Encoded protein: CASKLGTMNTEAFF.

The chain combines TRBV6-5 with TRBJ2-5, with TRBD2 matching 12 bases. Germline V gene lookup returns CDR1 MNHEY and CDR2 SVGAGI. CDR3 length: 16 residues. Germline trimming cut 6 bases from V and 3 bases from J; bases unmatched to any gene: 8. This CDR3 reads CASRSSASGREETQYF. The DNA of the CDR3 is TGTGCCAGCAGGTCCTCGGCTAGCGGGAGGGAAGAGACCCAGTACTTC.

This rearrangement joins TRBV6-1 to TRBJ2-5; no firm D call. Germline V lookup: CDR1 MNHNS, CDR2 SASEGT. The CDR3 spans 14 residues. The germline V and J ends were trimmed by 4 bases and 1 base, with 10 bases remaining between them. The CDR3 nucleotides are TGTGCCAGCAGTGTAGGGTCAGGCCAAGAGACCCAGTACTTC. This codes for CASSVGSGQETQYF.

Note on this clonotype: The junction does not match germline at one end; this may be a read error. This rearrangement joins TRBV12-3 or TRBV12-4 to TRBJ2-3; 9 bases align to TRBD2. CDR3 length: 18 amino acids. The CDR3 DNA sequence: TGTGCCAGCAGTTGGGTACGGTTGGCTAGCGGGGACACAGATACGCAGTATTTC. As protein: CASSWVRLASGDTDTQYF.